This T cell receptor (beta chain) stems from a study of technical replicates of blood from a handful of donors. The V gene's germline CDR1 is SGHRS and CDR2 YFSETQ. The V end was cut by 4 bases, the J end by 2 bases, with 12 bases between. The CDR3 sequence is 15 residues long. In this sample, this clone turned up once. Some clones are missing from TCRdb's copy, which holds only in-frame ones; the method was immunoSEQ multiplex PCR. Found here are about 97,000 clones, roughly 95% of them singletons; the top ten hold approximately 0.2%. Specimen: T cells isolated from PBMCs. The chain joins TRBV5-1 to TRBJ2-2, with no clear D. The receptor comes from a human donor in good health. The CDR3 sequence: CASSPYYSNTGELFF. CDR3 bases: TGCGCCAGCAGCCCTTACTACTCAAACACCGGGGAGCTGTTTTTT.